This T cell receptor (beta chain) was identified in a study of neoadjuvant anti-PD-1 for oral cavity cancer. On the study more broadly: Around day 43, patients without progression received a fourth nivolumab dose before surgery.

Some clones are missing from TCRdb's copy, which holds only in-frame ones; the method was immunoSEQ multiplex PCR. Of 55,000 to 75,000 clones listed, roughly 90% were seen once; the top ten hold approximately 2.8%. Time point given: after neoadjuvant nivolumab, at surgical resection. PBMCs were not maintained or expanded in culture before analysis. The germline V gene has CDR1 MNHEY and CDR2 SVGAGI. The V and J ends lost 7 bases and 1 base respectively, with 10 bases between them. The CDR3 is made up of 13 amino acids. Material: PBMCs, obtained after nivolumab (anti-PD-1) treatment. The sequence derives from a person aged 35-79 years with oral cavity squamous cell carcinoma. The chain uses TRBV6-5 and TRBJ1-1, with D hard to call. As DNA, the CDR3 is TGTGCCAGCACCCTGAGCCCGAACACTGAAGCTTTCTTT. Protein product: CASTLSPNTEAFF.